Only a few counts were recorded for the clone carrying this TCR beta chain. What it recognizes is unknown. These data originate in a study of cytomegalovirus exposure and HLA in healthy donors. The V gene lost 3 bases and the J gene lost 2 bases, with 4 bases spanning the gap. CDR3 length: 12 amino acids. The germline CDR1 and CDR2 sequences are SGHAT and FQNNGV. Primers: 60 Vbeta forward and 13 Jbeta reverse. The repertoire was sequenced with immunoSEQ multiplex PCR; TCRdb's copy has only in-frame clones and lacks some. The data contain 180,000 or so clones, less than 80% of them singletons. Study-wide results and caveats: Productive status was seen about 90% or about 30% of the time for most TCR beta V segments in an earlier analysis. Across donors, presence/absence analyses took sequencing depth to be roughly uniform.

This TCR was sampled from a middle-aged man in good health and CMV-seronegative. Sequenced: PBMCs. The chain recombines TRBV11-2 with TRBJ1-1; no reliable D call. The CDR3 DNA sequence: TGTGCCAGCAGCTTGAGCAACACTGAAGCTTTCTTT. Translating gives CASSLSNTEAFF. The full variable domain, rest sourced from reference TRBV11-2 and TRBJ1-1, is EAGVAQSPRYKIIEKRQSVAFWCNPISGHATLYWYQQILGQGPKLLIQFQNNGVVDDSQLPKDRFSAERLKGVDSTLKIQPAKLEDSAVYLCASSLSNTEAFFGQGTRLTVV.